Below, 29 T cell receptor beta chains from the same sample are listed, as sequenced in a study of neurological immune-mediated disorders. TCRdb fed the 5' RACE reads into MiXCR, producing one record per CDR3 protein. This table holds about 120,000 distinct CDR3 sequences, about 3.2% found once. The sample was PBMCs. The receptors come from a woman younger than 45 with multiple sclerosis.

This clonotype was seen at least ten times. This chain uses TRBV25-1 with TRBJ1-2; D might be TRBD1 (5 bases). V lost 3 bases to trimming and J lost 4 bases, with 18 bases between them. Germline CDR1 MGHDK, CDR2 SYGVNS. CDR3 length equals 16 residues. CDR3 nucleotide sequence: TGTGCCAGCAGTGATCCTTCCCCGGATAGGGGCTATGGCTACACCTTC. Its translation is CASSDPSPDRGYGYTF.

In this sample, this clonotype turned up a few times. This chain links TRBV7-9 with TRBJ1-2; weak D call: TRBD1 (6 bases). Trimming removed 2 bases from V and 0 bases from J, with 10 bases in between. This CDR3 has 15 amino acids. Germline V gene lookup returns CDR1 SEHNR and CDR2 FQNEAQ (reference sequence). The CDR3 nucleotides are TGTGCCAGCAGCTTACCTGGACAGACTAACTATGGCTACACCTTC. Amino acids: CASSLPGQTNYGYTF.

The chain links TRBV6-4 to TRBJ2-3; TRBD2 matches 10 bases. This CDR3 comprises 17 residues. CDR1 MRHNA and CDR2 SNTAGT come from the germline V gene. V was pared by 0 bases and J by 2 bases, with 5 bases of the junction left unmatched. CDR3 coding DNA: TGTGCCAGCAGTGACTCTGGAGCGGGGGGGCCCACAGATACGCAGTATTTT. As protein: CASSDSGAGGPTDTQYF.

This clonotype was detected many times. The V call is TRBV7-2, the J call TRBJ1-4; 7 bases fit TRBD1. V trimming: 1 base; J trimming: 6 bases; junction bases outside the gene matches: 8. Germline V gene data show CDR1 as SGHTA and CDR2 as FQGNSA. The CDR3 sequence is 16 residues long. The CDR3 bases are TGTGCCAGCAGCTTAGGGGGGGGACAGCCGTATGAAAAACTGTTTTTT. Amino acids: CASSLGGGQPYEKLFF.

This clonotype came up a few times. The chain carries TRBV7-6 and TRBJ1-2; 7 nucleotides align to TRBD1. The CDR3 extends over 16 amino acids. The germline V gene has CDR1 SGHVS and CDR2 FNYEAQ. With 5 bases clipped from V and 4 bases from J, the junction kept 13 bases outside the gene matches. For the CDR3, the DNA is TGTGCCAGCAGCCCCCTCGCATCAGGGGGAGTCTATGGCTACACCTTC. Amino acid sequence: CASSPLASGGVYGYTF.

This clonotype has a count of ten or more. This chain uses TRBV12-3 or TRBV12-4 with TRBJ2-5; TRBD1 matches at 8 bases. The CDR3 runs to 14 residues. The V and J ends lost 6 bases and 5 bases, in that order; junction bases with no gene match: 8. Written as DNA, the CDR3 is TGTGCCAGCAGACCCCATGACAGGGGTGAGACCCAGTACTTC. This translates into CASRPHDRGETQYF.

In its sample, this clonotype was seen many times. The chain uses TRBV5-1 and TRBJ2-1, with 13 positions matching TRBD2. The CDR3 totals 13 residues. With 9 bases clipped from V and 7 bases from J, the junction kept 4 bases outside the gene matches. The germline gives CDR1 SGHRS, CDR2 YFSETQ. CDR3 sequence reads: CATGTSGKNEQFF. CDR3 DNA: TGCGCCACCGGGACTAGCGGGAAGAATGAGCAGTTCTTC.

This clonotype was seen ten or more times. This chain joins TRBV27 and TRBJ1-1, with unresolved D. The germline gives CDR1 MNHEY, CDR2 SMNVEV (reference sequence). The CDR3 is made up of 13 amino acids. V dropped 7 bases and J dropped 11 bases, with 20 bases sitting between them. Here the CDR3 DNA reads TGTGCCAGCAAGAAACCGGGCCAAAGTTGGGCTTTCTTT. Protein sequence: CASKKPGQSWAFF.

Many counts were recorded for this clonotype. The chain links TRBV20-1 to TRBJ2-3, with 10 bases matching TRBD1. The CDR3 covers 14 residues. J was trimmed by 5 bases and V by 5 bases; bases with no gene match: 7. Germline-derived CDR1 and CDR2 are DFQATT and SNEGSKA (reference sequence). The CDR3 sequence is CSAYPGQGLDTQYF. The CDR3 DNA reads as TGCAGTGCTTATCCGGGACAGGGGCTAGATACGCAGTATTTT.

This clonotype was recorded many times. This rearrangement joins TRBV20-1 to TRBJ2-5; tentatively, D is TRBD1 (6 bases). The CDR3 is 16 amino acids. Germline CDR1 and CDR2: DFQATT and SNEGSKA (reference sequence). V was trimmed by 0 bases and J by 5 bases, leaving 19 bases between them. The CDR3 DNA reads as TGCAGTGCTAGAGATCTTTACAGGGAACTGGAGGAGACCCAGTACTTC. It is translated as CSARDLYRELEETQYF.

This clonotype was seen many times. The chain uses TRBV5-4 and TRBJ2-1, with 7 nucleotides matching TRBD1. Looked up from germline, CDR1 is SGHNT and CDR2 is YYREEE (reference sequence). CDR3 length: 15 residues. With 1 base clipped from V and 6 bases from J, the junction kept 7 bases outside the gene matches. This CDR3 reads CASSLQTGIVNEQFF. The CDR3, as DNA: TGTGCCAGCAGCTTGCAGACAGGGATCGTCAATGAGCAGTTCTTC.

This clonotype was detected ten times or more. The V call is TRBV18, the J call TRBJ2-7, with unresolved D. Trimming removed 6 bases from V and 2 bases from J, with 5 bases in between. The CDR3 length is 11 residues. Per germline, CDR1 KGHSH and CDR2 LQKENI. The DNA for the CDR3 is TGTGCCAGCTCTGAGGCCTACGAGCAGTACTTC. As protein: CASSEAYEQYF.

This clonotype has ten or more counts. The V and J genes are TRBV7-8 and TRBJ2-1; TRBD1 might be the D (6 bases). The V end lost 3 bases, the J end lost 2 bases, and 11 bases lay between the germline ends. CDR3 length: 15 amino acids. Per germline, CDR1 SGHVS and CDR2 FQNEAQ. For the CDR3, the DNA is TGTGCCAGCAGCTTGACAGGCCCAGCCTACAATGAGCAGTTCTTC. It specifies CASSLTGPAYNEQFF.

This clonotype turned up a few times. The chain has TRBV20-1 and TRBJ2-3; D may match TRBD1 or TRBD2 (5 bases each). This CDR3 is built from 15 residues. Looked up from germline, CDR1 is DFQATT and CDR2 is SNEGSKA (reference sequence). The V gene lost 0 bases and the J gene lost 4 bases, with 14 bases spanning the gap. CDR3 sequence (DNA): TGCAGTGCTAGAGACGGGACCCCGGGGCCAGATACGCAGTATTTT. Its translation: CSARDGTPGPDTQYF.

This clonotype was recorded at least ten times. The CDR3 DNA is TGCAGTGCTAGACCCAGCGGACAAGAGACCCAGTACTTC. This gives the protein CSARPSGQETQYF. The genes are TRBV20-1 and TRBJ2-5; D may be TRBD2 (5 bases). V was pared by 2 bases and J by 2 bases, with 9 bases between. This CDR3 is built from 13 residues. The germline CDR1 and CDR2 sequences are DFQATT and SNEGSKA (reference sequence).

Worth noting for this clonotype: This may come from a read error, since a much larger clone is one base off. This chain uses TRBV4-3 with TRBJ2-7; D gene unclear. The CDR3 extends over 13 amino acids. V shed 4 bases and J shed 2 bases, with 9 bases lying between them. Germline loops: CDR1 LGHNA, CDR2 YSLEER. The CDR3 nucleotides are TGCGCCAGCAGCCCTTCGTTGGCCTACGAGCAGTACGTC. Encoded protein: CASSPSLAYEQYV.

This clonotype was detected ten times or more. The DNA for the CDR3 is TGTGCCAGCAGCTTAGTAGGGACAGGGGGTGATCAGCCCCAGCATTTT. Its translation is CASSLVGTGGDQPQHF. The rearrangement uses TRBV7-2 and TRBJ1-5; 11 bases fit TRBD1. The CDR3 is made up of 16 amino acids. J gave up 5 bases and V 1 base, and 4 bases lay outside the gene matches. CDR1 is SGHTA, CDR2 FQGNSA, per germline.

This clonotype was recorded at least ten times. In DNA form, the CDR3 reads TGTGCCAGCAGCTTAAGGGGACAGGGGGCTGGCTACACCTTC. It specifies CASSLRGQGAGYTF. J is TRBJ1-2 and V is TRBV7-2; TRBD1 matches 12 bases. V shed 2 bases and J 7 bases; nucleotides not matched to a gene: 2. This CDR3 is built from 14 residues. Germline V gene sequence: CDR1 SGHTA, CDR2 FQGNSA.

This clonotype came up many times. CDR3 amino acids: CSVRPTDTQYF. The CDR3 region has the DNA TGCAGCGTCCGGCCCACAGATACGCAGTATTTT. This rearrangement joins TRBV29-1 to TRBJ2-3, with D hard to call. The CDR3 contains 11 residues. V lost 6 bases and J 2 bases, leaving 6 bases between the germline ends. CDR1 SQVTM and CDR2 ANQGSEA come from the germline V gene.

This clonotype came up many times. The chain's CDR3 is CSASLPSGLQETQYF. CDR3 DNA: TGCAGTGCTAGTCTCCCCTCAGGCCTCCAAGAGACCCAGTACTTC. The chain recombines TRBV20-1 with TRBJ2-5; D not resolved. V was trimmed by 3 bases and J by 1 base, leaving 15 bases between them. Per the germline V gene, CDR1 is DFQATT and CDR2 is SNEGSKA (reference sequence). The CDR3 sequence is 15 residues long.

This clonotype appeared many times. The chain recombines TRBV5-1 with TRBJ1-4; perhaps TRBD1 as D (6 bases). CDR3 length: 16 residues. Between the trimmed V and J ends, which lost 3 bases and 2 bases, there was a span of 14 bases. Looked up from germline, CDR1 is SGHRS and CDR2 is YFSETQ. The CDR3 spells CASSYRGGGTNEKLFF. The CDR3 coding sequence is TGCGCCAGCAGCTACCGTGGGGGCGGGACTAATGAAAAACTGTTTTTT.

This clonotype was detected ten times or more. The J gene is TRBJ2-3, the V gene TRBV20-1, with 10 bases identical to TRBD2. Trimming cost V 3 bases and J 6 bases; bases outside gene matches: 12. Germline loops: CDR1 DFQATT, CDR2 SNEGSKA (reference sequence). This CDR3 has 16 amino acids. This chain's CDR3 is CSASRLAGALGDTQYF. The CDR3 coding sequence is TGCAGTGCTAGCCGTCTAGCGGGGGCATTAGGGGATACGCAGTATTTT.

This clonotype was found a few times. The rearrangement joins TRBV7-8 to TRBJ1-3, with 7 bases that match TRBD1. The CDR3 has 14 residues. Trimming removed 3 bases from V and 12 bases from J; junction bases left unmatched: 11. Germline CDR1 reads SGHVS; CDR2 reads FQNEAQ. The CDR3 region is CASSFRGGGKNIYF. In DNA form, the CDR3 reads TGTGCCAGCAGCTTCAGGGGGGGAGGAAAAAACATATATTTT.

Many counts were recorded for this clonotype. J is TRBJ2-1 and V is TRBV15; D gene uncertain. Trimming stripped 0 bases from V and 5 bases from J, with 5 bases between. The CDR3 has 13 residues. CDR1 LNHNV and CDR2 YYDKDF come from the germline V gene (reference sequence). In nucleotides, the CDR3 is TGTGCCACCAGCAGAGACGTAAACAATGAGCAGTTCTTC. Its translation is CATSRDVNNEQFF.

Many counts were recorded for this clonotype. The chain has TRBV7-9 and TRBJ2-1; a weak D match, TRBD2 (6 bases). Trimming stripped 5 bases from V and 8 bases from J, with 19 bases between. CDR1 and CDR2 from the germline V gene are SEHNR and FQNEAQ (reference sequence). The CDR3 covers 15 residues. The CDR3 protein is CASSPPGRLGDEQFF. As DNA, the CDR3 is TGTGCCAGCAGCCCCCCTGGGAGACTAGGCGATGAGCAGTTCTTC.

This clonotype was observed many times. The genes are TRBV7-2 and TRBJ1-2; the match to TRBD1 covers 7 bases. This CDR3 has 13 amino acids. V shed 5 bases and J 4 bases; nucleotides not matched to a gene: 4. Germline assignment: CDR1 SGHTA and CDR2 FQGNSA. CDR3 nucleotide sequence: TGTGCCAGCAGCCGAGCAGGGGGCTATGGCTACACCTTC. The encoded protein is CASSRAGGYGYTF.

This clonotype was seen ten or more times. The chain links TRBV3-1 to TRBJ2-7, with 8 bases matching TRBD1. CDR3 size: 15 residues. The V segment lost 1 base and the J segment 1 base; nucleotides outside the gene matches: 3. Germline V gene lookup returns CDR1 LGHDT and CDR2 YNNKEL (reference sequence). CDR3 DNA sequence: TGTGCCAGCAGCCAAGTGGGACAGGAGTCCTACGAGCAGTACTTC. Amino acid sequence: CASSQVGQESYEQYF.

This clonotype has a handful of counts. CDR3 sequence: CASSDGHVYNEQFF. The CDR3 DNA follows: TGTGCCAGTAGTGACGGACACGTGTACAATGAGCAGTTCTTC. This chain connects TRBV19 to TRBJ2-1, with D maybe TRBD1 (5 bases). Germline V CDR1 and CDR2: LNHDA, SQIVND (reference sequence). The ends were cut back, 5 bases at V and 4 bases at J, with 12 bases in the middle. The CDR3 has 14 amino acids.

This clonotype was seen repeatedly, ten times or more. The V gene is TRBV5-4, the J gene TRBJ2-2; D not certain. CDR1 and CDR2 from the germline V gene are SGHNT and YYREEE (reference sequence). The germline V and J ends were trimmed by 2 bases and 2 bases, with 10 bases remaining between them. This CDR3 has 15 amino acids. The CDR3 DNA reads TGTGCCAGCAGCTTATGGCCCTTCAACACCGGGGAGCTGTTTTTT. Its protein product is CASSLWPFNTGELFF.